The rows below give T cell receptor beta chains drawn from one sample of a study of cytomegalovirus exposure and HLA in healthy donors. Assay used: immunoSEQ multiplex PCR; TCRdb lists only in-frame clones, some missing. The sample includes some 140,000 clones. The sequenced sample consisted of PBMCs. These TCRs come from a woman aged 55-75 years in good health and CMV-seronegative. The CDR3 runs from the conserved cysteine through the conserved F or W. D genes are given only for firm matches.

CDR3: CASSQREFGTIYF
DNA: TGTGCCAGCAGCCAAAGGGAGTTCGGCACCATATATTTT
V: TRBV14
D: NA
J: TRBJ1-3

CDR3: CASSSRGTGELFF
DNA: TGTGCCAGCAGCAGTAGGGGAACCGGGGAGCTGTTTTTT
V: TRBV14
D: NA
J: TRBJ2-2

CDR3: CASSFGYNEQFF
DNA: TGTGCCAGCAGCTTCGGCTACAATGAGCAGTTCTTC
V: TRBV7-9
D: NA
J: TRBJ2-1

CDR3: CASSFGKGTRTSNYEQYF
DNA: TGCGCCAGCAGCTTCGGAAAGGGGACTCGGACTAGCAACTACGAGCAGTACTTC
V: TRBV5-1
D: TRBD2
J: TRBJ2-7

CDR3: CASSAHRGTMAPQHF
DNA: TGTGCCAGCAGTGCCCACAGGGGGACCATGGCGCCCCAGCATTTT
V: TRBV6-1
D: TRBD1
J: TRBJ1-5

CDR3: CASYSPYRDYEQYF
DNA: TGTGCCAGCTACAGTCCTTACCGGGACTACGAGCAGTACTTC
V: TRBV2
D: NA
J: TRBJ2-7

CDR3: CASSVLGGNYNEQFF
DNA: TGTGCCAGCAGTGTTTTAGGGGGCAACTACAATGAGCAGTTCTTC
V: TRBV2
D: TRBD1
J: TRBJ2-1

CDR3: CASSQVGGGGFANTGELFF
DNA: TGCGCCAGCAGCCAAGTTGGCGGGGGGGGGTTCGCGAACACCGGGGAGCTGTTTTTT
V: TRBV4-1
D: TRBD2
J: TRBJ2-2

CDR3: CASSLVGRGEKLFF
DNA: TGTGCCAGCAGCTTAGTGGGCAGGGGTGAAAAACTGTTTTTT
V: TRBV7-9
D: NA
J: TRBJ1-4

CDR3: CASSYNGESGYTF
DNA: TGTGCCAGCAGCTACAATGGGGAGAGCGGCTACACCTTC
V: TRBV7-9
D: NA
J: TRBJ1-2